The rows below give T cell receptor beta chains drawn from one sample of a study of tumor-infiltrating lymphocytes in localized non-small cell lung cancer. Sequencing used immunoSEQ multiplex PCR; TCRdb keeps in-frame clones, though not all of them. The sample has tens of thousands of clones, just under 70% seen once; the top ten hold roughly 15%. The sample comprised lung tumor tissue. These receptors were taken from a human donor with non-small cell lung cancer. Each CDR3 is given with its conserved first and last residue. Fields, in order: clone size, D gene, V gene, J gene, CDR3 protein, CDR3 DNA. D genes are given only for firm matches. Clone size is stated in some rows and not others, as once, few, many or a class when expanded.

>-|-|TRBV18|TRBJ2-1
CASFRARNYNEQFF
TGTGCCAGCTTCCGAGCCCGGAACTACAATGAGCAGTTCTTC
>-|TRBD2|TRBV6-5|TRBJ2-7
CASSTGGLASNEQYF
TGTGCCAGCAGTACCGGGGGACTAGCGTCAAACGAGCAGTACTTC
>few|-|TRBV14|TRBJ1-1
CASSQGLPAEAFF
TGTGCCAGCAGCCAGGGCCTCCCGGCTGAAGCTTTCTTT
>-|-|TRBV5-1|TRBJ2-5
CASSSGRMEETQYF
TGCGCCAGCAGCTCAGGACGGATGGAAGAGACCCAGTACTTC
>-|TRBD2|TRBV7-2|TRBJ2-7
CASSPSGRASYEQYF
TGTGCCAGCAGCCCAAGCGGGAGGGCCTCCTACGAGCAGTACTTC
>few|-|TRBV7-2|TRBJ2-5
CASSSQGLKKVAQYF
TGTGCCAGCAGCTCCCAGGGGTTAAAGAAGGTCGCCCAGTACTTC
>medium-sized|-|TRBV2|TRBJ1-4
CASSEASAQNEKLFF
TGTGCCAGCAGTGAAGCGTCAGCTCAAAATGAAAAACTGTTTTTT
>-|-|TRBV9|TRBJ2-7
CASRGRGSSHAEQYF
TGTGCCAGCAGGGGACGGGGGAGTTCCCACGCGGAGCAGTACTTC
>-|-|TRBV28|TRBJ1-1
CAASNPNTEAFF
TGTGCCGCGAGCAACCCGAACACTGAAGCTTTCTTT
>medium-sized|-|TRBV6-5|TRBJ2-5
CASSFAGWETQYF
TGTGCCAGCAGTTTCGCGGGATGGGAGACCCAGTACTTC
>-|TRBD1|TRBV5-8|TRBJ2-1
CASSSGTGINNEQFF
TGTGCCAGCAGCTCCGGGACAGGGATCAACAATGAGCAGTTCTTC
>-|TRBD2|TRBV19|TRBJ2-7
CASSAGGDYEQYF
TGTGCCAGTAGTGCCGGGGGGGATTACGAGCAGTACTTC
>-|TRBD1|TRBV15|TRBJ1-5
CATSRERGLSNQPQHF
TGTGCCACCAGCAGAGAAAGGGGGCTCAGCAATCAGCCCCAGCATTTT
>-|-|TRBV2|TRBJ1-6
CASTLDRIGSPLHF
TGTGCCAGCACCTTAGACAGGATCGGCTCACCCCTCCACTTT
>once|-|TRBV5-4|TRBJ2-5
CASSMDRQRETQYF
TGTGCCAGCAGTATGGACCGCCAGCGGGAGACCCAGTACTTC
>-|-|TRBV7-2|TRBJ1-3
CASSVETARSGNTIYF
TGTGCCAGCAGCGTAGAGACAGCGCGCTCTGGAAACACCATATATTTT
>-|-|TRBV13|TRBJ2-7
CASSSGSYEQYF
TGTGCCAGCAGCTCCGGTTCCTACGAGCAGTACTTC
>once|-|TRBV9|TRBJ2-1
CASSVVQFNNEQFF
TGTGCCAGCAGCGTAGTTCAGTTTAACAATGAGCAGTTCTTC
>-|-|TRBV7-2|TRBJ2-1
CASSSLGGGYNEQFF
TGTGCCAGCAGCTCGTTGGGAGGGGGCTACAATGAGCAGTTCTTC
>-|-|TRBV4-1|TRBJ1-1
CASSQGQGTEAFF
TGCGCCAGCAGCCAAGGGCAGGGGACTGAAGCTTTCTTT
>-|-|TRBV20-1|TRBJ2-3
CSARVTDTQYF
TGCAGTGCTAGAGTGACGGATACGCAGTATTTT
>-|-|TRBV19|TRBJ2-7
CASSIRPGEQYF
TGTGCCAGTAGTATCCGACCGGGCGAGCAGTACTTC
>medium-sized|-|TRBV4-1|TRBJ1-4
CASSQAGSGNEKLFF
TGCGCCAGCAGCCAGGCAGGCAGCGGTAATGAAAAACTGTTTTTT
>-|-|TRBV15|TRBJ2-1
CATSRGGSKGEQFF
TGTGCCACCAGCAGAGGGGGGTCTAAGGGTGAGCAGTTCTTC
>-|-|TRBV11-1|TRBJ2-5
CASSWRAQETQYF
TGTGCCAGCAGCTGGAGAGCACAAGAGACCCAGTACTTC
>-|-|TRBV19|TRBJ1-4
CASSGSHSTNEKLFF
TGTGCCAGTAGTGGGAGCCATTCAACTAATGAAAAACTGTTTTTT
>-|-|TRBV30|TRBJ2-3
CAWSVQGTRITDTQYF
TGTGCCTGGAGTGTACAAGGAACGCGGATCACAGATACGCAGTATTTT
>-|-|TRBV7-8|TRBJ1-5
CASSFTYGSNQPQHF
TGTGCCAGCAGCTTCACCTACGGTAGCAATCAGCCCCAGCATTTT
>once|-|TRBV10-3|TRBJ2-1
CAISRANEQFF
TGTGCCATCAGCAGGGCCAATGAGCAGTTCTTC
>-|-|TRBV25-1|TRBJ1-4
CASSESGSNEKLFF
TGTGCCAGCAGTGAGTCGGGATCGAATGAAAAACTGTTTTTT
>-|-|TRBV27|TRBJ2-7
CASSLTYEQYF
TGTGCCAGCAGTTTGACCTACGAGCAGTACTTC
>-|-|TRBV5-6|TRBJ1-2
CASSLAGDYGYTF
TGTGCCAGCAGCTTAGCAGGGGACTATGGCTACACCTTC
>-|-|TRBV29-1|TRBJ2-7
CSVADKYEQYF
TGCAGCGTTGCGGATAAATACGAGCAGTACTTC
>-|-|TRBV6-5|TRBJ2-1
CASKTNWDPNNEQFF
TGTGCCAGCAAAACAAACTGGGACCCCAACAATGAGCAGTTCTTC
>-|TRBD2|TRBV5-1|TRBJ2-5
CASSLDASGRLETQYF
TGCGCCAGCAGCTTGGACGCTAGCGGGAGGCTAGAGACCCAGTACTTC
>-|TRBD2|TRBV4-2|TRBJ2-7
CASSPTSGNSYEQYF
TGTGCCAGCAGTCCGACTAGCGGAAACTCCTACGAGCAGTACTTC
>-|-|TRBV6-5|TRBJ2-7
CASSPGGEQYF
TGTGCCAGCAGTCCGGGCGGGGAGCAGTACTTC
>-|-|TRBV5-1|TRBJ1-1
CASSLDGVLNTEAFF
TGCGCCAGCAGCTTGGACGGGGTATTGAACACTGAAGCTTTCTTT
>-|-|TRBV11-2|TRBJ1-2
CASSPRGGFLEGYTF
TGTGCCAGCAGCCCCCGGGGGGGGTTCCTTGAGGGCTACACCTTC
>-|TRBD2|TRBV4-2|TRBJ2-1
CASSQELAGVGEQFF
TGTGCCAGCAGCCAGGAACTAGCGGGAGTGGGTGAGCAGTTCTTC
>-|TRBD2|TRBV10-3|TRBJ2-1
CAISESVLLAGHNEQFF
TGTGCCATCAGTGAGTCCGTATTGCTAGCGGGACACAATGAGCAGTTCTTC
>-|TRBD2|TRBV7-9|TRBJ2-2
CASSPRVAGDTGELFF
TGTGCCAGCAGCCCCCGGGTAGCGGGAGACACCGGGGAGCTGTTTTTT
>-|-|TRBV11-2|TRBJ2-1
CASSLEGRHNEQFF
TGTGCCAGCAGCTTAGAGGGGAGGCACAATGAGCAGTTCTTC